Listed below are T cell receptor beta chains from one sample, sequenced in a study of blood T cell repertoires in COVID-19. Sequencing used immunoSEQ multiplex PCR; TCRdb keeps in-frame clones, though not all of them. The data contain 170,000 or so clones, 86% of them seen just once; the ten biggest clones take up about 7%. The source material was peripheral blood. These receptors were obtained from a man in his fifties or sixties with active or convalescent COVID-19. CDR3s include the opening cysteine and the closing phenylalanine or tryptophan. The D gene is left open where the match is weak. Size values are once, few and many counts, or a class for expanded clones, and some rows have none.

abundance: NA
d_gene: TRBD1
v_gene: TRBV6-5
j_gene: TRBJ1-1
CDR3nt: TGTGCCAGCAGAACCTCAGGGGGCGACACTGAAGCTTTCTTT
CDR3aa: CASRTSGGDTEAFF

abundance: NA
d_gene: TRBD1
v_gene: TRBV2
j_gene: TRBJ1-1
CDR3nt: TGTGCCAGCAGTGCGACAGGGAGAGAAGCTTTCTTT
CDR3aa: CASSATGREAFF

abundance: few
d_gene: NA
v_gene: TRBV29-1
j_gene: TRBJ1-3
CDR3nt: TGCAGCGTTGACGGAGGGCTGTCTGGAAACACCATATATTTT
CDR3aa: CSVDGGLSGNTIYF

abundance: NA
d_gene: NA
v_gene: TRBV19
j_gene: TRBJ1-5
CDR3nt: TGTGCCAGTAGTATGAGGAATAGCAATCAGCCCCAGCATTTT
CDR3aa: CASSMRNSNQPQHF

abundance: NA
d_gene: TRBD2
v_gene: TRBV5-1
j_gene: TRBJ2-7
CDR3nt: TGCGCCAGCAGCTTGGTTTCTAGCGGGATAAACGAGCAGTACTTC
CDR3aa: CASSLVSSGINEQYF

abundance: NA
d_gene: NA
v_gene: TRBV2
j_gene: TRBJ2-7
CDR3nt: TGTGCCAGCAGCAGCGACGGAGCGTATCACTACGAGCAGTACTTC
CDR3aa: CASSSDGAYHYEQYF

abundance: few
d_gene: TRBD1
v_gene: TRBV4-2
j_gene: TRBJ1-4
CDR3nt: TGTGCCAGCAGCCAAGAGACCTACAGGGGGGGAAAACTGTTTTTT
CDR3aa: CASSQETYRGGKLFF

abundance: NA
d_gene: TRBD2
v_gene: TRBV3-1/TRBV3-2
j_gene: TRBJ2-3
CDR3nt: TGTGCCAGCAGCCCCCGGGGGGGCCGCACAGATACGCAGTATTTT
CDR3aa: CASSPRGGRTDTQYF

abundance: NA
d_gene: NA
v_gene: TRBV6-5
j_gene: TRBJ1-4
CDR3nt: TGTGCCAGCAGGGGGCAGAATGAAAAACTGTTTTTT
CDR3aa: CASRGQNEKLFF

abundance: NA
d_gene: TRBD2
v_gene: TRBV9
j_gene: TRBJ2-1
CDR3nt: TGTGCCAGCAGCCCGCGTGGCGGGAGCTCCTACAATGAGCAGTTCTTC
CDR3aa: CASSPRGGSSYNEQFF

abundance: few
d_gene: TRBD2
v_gene: TRBV7-2
j_gene: TRBJ2-7
CDR3nt: TGTGCCAGCAGCTTTGTTAGCGGGGGAGGCTACGAGCAGTACTTC
CDR3aa: CASSFVSGGGYEQYF

abundance: NA
d_gene: TRBD1
v_gene: TRBV9
j_gene: TRBJ1-1
CDR3nt: TGTGCCAGCAGCGCCCCACGGACAGGGAGGAACACTGAAGCTTTCTTT
CDR3aa: CASSAPRTGRNTEAFF

abundance: NA
d_gene: TRBD2
v_gene: TRBV3-1/TRBV3-2
j_gene: TRBJ2-1
CDR3nt: TGTGCCAGCAGTCCCGGGACTAGTATTCAGGGGTTCTTC
CDR3aa: CASSPGTSIQGFF

abundance: NA
d_gene: NA
v_gene: TRBV19
j_gene: TRBJ2-7
CDR3nt: TGTGCCAGTAGTTCATCCTACGAGCAGTACTTC
CDR3aa: CASSSSYEQYF

abundance: NA
d_gene: NA
v_gene: TRBV6-1
j_gene: TRBJ1-3
CDR3nt: TGTGCCAGCAGTGAAGGGCCAGGAAACACCATATATTTT
CDR3aa: CASSEGPGNTIYF

abundance: NA
d_gene: NA
v_gene: TRBV6-6
j_gene: TRBJ1-2
CDR3nt: TGTGCCAGCAGTCCGTATGATGGCTACACCTTC
CDR3aa: CASSPYDGYTF

abundance: NA
d_gene: TRBD1
v_gene: TRBV5-5
j_gene: TRBJ1-3
CDR3nt: TGTGCCAGCAGCCGGACAGGGATATACTCTGGAAACACCATATATTTT
CDR3aa: CASSRTGIYSGNTIYF

abundance: NA
d_gene: TRBD1
v_gene: TRBV2
j_gene: TRBJ1-6
CDR3nt: TGTGCCAGCAGGGACAGGGGTGGAAATTCACCCCTCCACTTT
CDR3aa: CASRDRGGNSPLHF

abundance: NA
d_gene: TRBD1
v_gene: TRBV27
j_gene: TRBJ2-2
CDR3nt: TGTGCCAGCAGTTTATCGTTAGGACAGGGGCGGAGGGCAAACACCGGGGAGCTGTTTTTT
CDR3aa: CASSLSLGQGRRANTGELFF

abundance: NA
d_gene: TRBD2
v_gene: TRBV9
j_gene: TRBJ2-2
CDR3nt: TGTGCCAGCAGCGTAGGATTAGCGGGGAACACCGGGGAGCTGTTTTTT
CDR3aa: CASSVGLAGNTGELFF

abundance: NA
d_gene: NA
v_gene: TRBV2
j_gene: TRBJ2-4
CDR3nt: TGTGCCAGCATGGTGAGCGCCCAAAACATTCAGTACTTC
CDR3aa: CASMVSAQNIQYF

abundance: NA
d_gene: NA
v_gene: TRBV7-9
j_gene: TRBJ2-3
CDR3nt: TGTGCCAGCAGCCCAGTTTTCTGGACAGATACGCAGTATTTT
CDR3aa: CASSPVFWTDTQYF

abundance: NA
d_gene: NA
v_gene: TRBV20-1
j_gene: TRBJ1-1
CDR3nt: TGCAGTGCTATGAGTTGGACTGAAGCTTTCTTT
CDR3aa: CSAMSWTEAFF

abundance: NA
d_gene: TRBD2
v_gene: TRBV19
j_gene: TRBJ2-1
CDR3nt: TGTGCCAGTAGTATAAGCGGGAGGGCCTCTGAGCAGTTCTTC
CDR3aa: CASSISGRASEQFF

abundance: once
d_gene: NA
v_gene: TRBV6-2/TRBV6-3
j_gene: TRBJ1-1
CDR3nt: TGTGCCAGCAGTTACTCGATCGGGGGTGAAGCTTTCTTT
CDR3aa: CASSYSIGGEAFF

abundance: NA
d_gene: NA
v_gene: TRBV29-1
j_gene: TRBJ1-1
CDR3nt: TGCACCTCTCTCGGGGGGACGGAGAACACTGAAGCTTTCTTT
CDR3aa: CTSLGGTENTEAFF

abundance: NA
d_gene: NA
v_gene: TRBV19
j_gene: TRBJ1-4
CDR3nt: TGTGCCAGTAGTAACAGGCTTGCCACTAATGAAAAACTGTTTTTT
CDR3aa: CASSNRLATNEKLFF

abundance: NA
d_gene: NA
v_gene: TRBV24-1
j_gene: TRBJ2-3
CDR3nt: TGTGCCACCAGTGACCGACGGGTGCAGGATACGCAGTATTTT
CDR3aa: CATSDRRVQDTQYF

abundance: once
d_gene: TRBD1
v_gene: TRBV28
j_gene: TRBJ1-1
CDR3nt: TGTGCCAGCAGGCCCCTTGGGACAGTGAACACTGAAGCTTTCTTT
CDR3aa: CASRPLGTVNTEAFF

abundance: few
d_gene: TRBD1
v_gene: TRBV7-9
j_gene: TRBJ1-4
CDR3nt: TGTGCCAGCAGCCGTGGGTCAGGGGGATCTGAAAAACTGTTTTTT
CDR3aa: CASSRGSGGSEKLFF

abundance: NA
d_gene: TRBD2
v_gene: TRBV4-1
j_gene: TRBJ2-6
CDR3nt: TGCGCCAGCAGCCAAGCGGTACGGCTAGCGGGTAACTCTGGGGCCAACGTCCTGACTTTC
CDR3aa: CASSQAVRLAGNSGANVLTF

abundance: NA
d_gene: TRBD2
v_gene: TRBV12-5
j_gene: TRBJ2-1
CDR3nt: TGTGCTAGTGGTTTGGTACTGGGGGAGGGCCGACAGTTCTTC
CDR3aa: CASGLVLGEGRQFF

abundance: NA
d_gene: TRBD2
v_gene: TRBV29-1
j_gene: TRBJ2-7
CDR3nt: TGCAGCGTTGAAGCCCCCGGGACTAGCGACTACGAGCAGTACTTC
CDR3aa: CSVEAPGTSDYEQYF

abundance: few
d_gene: NA
v_gene: TRBV14
j_gene: TRBJ1-1
CDR3nt: TGTGCCAGCAGCGGAGGAGGGGAGGAAGCTTTCTTT
CDR3aa: CASSGGGEEAFF